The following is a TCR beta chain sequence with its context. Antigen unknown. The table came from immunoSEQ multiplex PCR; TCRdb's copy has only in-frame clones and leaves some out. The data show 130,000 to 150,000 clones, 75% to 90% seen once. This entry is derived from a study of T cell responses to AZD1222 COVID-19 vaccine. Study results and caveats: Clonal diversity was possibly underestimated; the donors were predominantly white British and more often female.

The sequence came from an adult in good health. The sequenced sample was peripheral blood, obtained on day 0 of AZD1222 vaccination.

The CDR3 reads CASSLEGRRTEAFF. The CDR3 nucleotides are TGTGCCAGCAGCTTGGAAGGGCGTCGGACTGAAGCTTTCTTT. The chain combines TRBV5-5 with TRBJ1-1; D remains unclear. Germline V gene data show CDR1 as SGHKS and CDR2 as YYEKEE (reference sequence). Trimming removed 0 bases at V and 5 bases at J, with 11 bases between. This CDR3 has 14 residues.